The clone carrying this T cell receptor beta chain was seen a few times. Its matching antigen is unknown. There were likely unrecorded immune exposures, though donors were nominally healthy when sampled. PCR primers comprised 60 Vbeta and 13 Jbeta primers. Sequenced by immunoSEQ multiplex PCR; TCRdb stores in-frame clones only, minus some. The sample holds over 120,000 clones, 77% seen once. This sample was included in a study of cytomegalovirus exposure and HLA in healthy donors. This CDR3 is 14 amino acids long. V shed 3 bases and J 8 bases; nucleotides not matched to a gene: 6. Germline-derived CDR1 and CDR2 are SGHKS and YYEKEE (reference sequence). The study, taken as a whole, reports: Researchers counted some 150 TCR beta chains as cytomegalovirus-associated.

The TCR comes from a male donor in good health and CMV-seronegative. The specimen was PBMCs. This chain joins TRBV5-5 and TRBJ1-4; 8 nucleotides align to TRBD1. The CDR3 sequence is CASSSTGVGEKLFF. The CDR3 DNA is TGTGCCAGCAGCTCGACAGGGGTCGGGGAAAAACTGTTTTTT. The full variable domain, its missing parts supplied by reference TRBV5-5 and TRBJ1-4, is DAGVTQSPTHLIKTRGQQVTLRCSPISGHKSVSWYQQVLGQGPQFIFQYYEKEERGRGNFPDRFSARQFPNYSSELNVNALLLGDSALYLCASSSTGVGEKLFFGSGTQLSVL.